The T cell receptor (beta chain) described here comes from a study of OX40 agonist ivuxolimab in advanced cancers. Regarding the research as a whole: Ivuxolimab was a fully human IgG2 agonistic monoclonal antibody targeting the costimulatory receptor OX40 (CD134). Partial responses occurred in three dose-escalation patients: two with cutaneous melanoma and one with hepatocellular carcinoma. Intravenous ivuxolimab was administered to patients every 2 weeks at six dose levels: 0.01, 0.1, 0.3, 1.5, 3 and 10 mg/kg. Prior anti-PD-1, anti-PD-L1 or anti-CTLA-4 therapy was permitted, and approximately 40% of dose-escalation patients had received checkpoint inhibitors. The paper covers the monotherapy dose-escalation part of the phase I ivuxolimab trial, which included N ≈ 54 patients. Peripheral TCRbeta sequencing was intended to test whether TCR sequence diversity was altered and clonal T-cell expansion was caused by ivuxolimab. Of the roughly 52 dose-escalation patients, hepatocellular carcinoma was present in about 20, melanoma in around 15, renal cell carcinoma in 9 and head and neck cancer in 9. A male proportion of roughly 80% and a mean age of roughly 55 years, ranging from roughly 23 to 80, were recorded for the dose-escalation cohort.

CDR1 and CDR2 (MNHNY, SVGAGI) derive from the germline V gene (reference sequence). The germline ends are 11 bases apart after V is trimmed by 6 bases and J by 2 bases. From the cysteine through the phenylalanine, the CDR3 covers 15 amino acids. Of the read, only the CDR3 DNA is kept; its 45 bases are in frame from base 1. The trial excluded patients who had a history of autoimmune disease or who were on systemic immunosuppression. Peripheral blood for TCR sequencing was collected from all dose cohorts at baseline, on cycle 4 day 1, and on cycle 7 day 1. Samples were obtained from an open-label, multicenter, first-in-human phase I dose-escalation trial of ivuxolimab. Adults with locally advanced or metastatic head and neck squamous cell, hepatocellular, melanoma or renal cell carcinoma were enrolled in the trial. CD4+ and CD8+ T cells were sorted separately from peripheral blood before TCR sequencing.

To note about this clone: Its antigen is currently not known. The input lacks base qualities; no much larger clone sits a single base away.

General study outcomes and caveats: After ivuxolimab, CD8+ T cells had more expanded clones than CD4+ T cells on average. Low levels of normalized T-cell clonal expansion were also seen in some patients who did not respond. In the 0.1-3.0 mg/kg groups, partial responders were among the patients with the lowest normalized peripheral clonal expansion, particularly in CD8+ T cells. Antigen specificity was not determined for the clonally expanded peripheral T cells. At doses of 0.1 to 3.0 mg/kg, clonal expansion of both CD4+ and CD8+ T cells in blood was seen between baseline and week 6.

For sequencing of the TCRbeta CDR3 region, genomic DNA was extracted from the sorted cells. The immunoSEQ Assay was used for sequencing of TCRbeta CDR3 regions. TCRdb holds this immuneACCESS table with in-frame rearrangements only. Some clones are missing; in checked studies, unresolved V genes explain under half, and the rest has no known cause. This sample has fewer than 70,000 clones in its table, and approximately 91% of those were observed once. Approximately 0.78% of the sample comes from the top ten. The TCR originated in an adult with an advanced solid tumor such as melanoma, head and neck, liver or kidney cancer. Recombination connected TRBV6-6 to TRBJ2-6; perhaps TRBD1 is the D gene, with 6 bases matching. Sequenced here: CD4+ or CD8+ T cells sorted from blood, sampled in a trial of the OX40 agonist ivuxolimab. The CDR3: CASRLQGTGANVLTF. The nucleotides are TGTGCCAGCAGACTACAGGGCACTGGGGCCAACGTCCTGACTTTC.